The 31 T cell receptor beta chains listed next were all sequenced from one sample in a study of T cell changes during pregnancy in multiple sclerosis. Clones were read by immunoSEQ multiplex PCR, and TCRdb kept only the in-frame ones, dropping some. There are about 58,000 clones in the sample; less than 95% occur only once, and approximately 0.49% lies in the top ten. The specimen comprised CD4+ T cells from peripheral blood mononuclear cells, sampled after pregnancy. Every receptor here comes from a female donor in good health, enrolled as a control in a pregnancy study.

This clone was seen just once. The chain is built from TRBV10-3 and TRBJ1-3, with a tentative D call TRBD1 (5 bases). Trimming removed 7 bases at V and 2 bases at J, with 6 bases between. There are 12 residues in the CDR3. Germline V gene lookup returns CDR1 ENHRY and CDR2 SYGVKD. The CDR3: CAITGAGNTIYF. CDR3 DNA: TGTGCCATCACGGGGGCTGGAAACACCATATATTTT.

The chain has TRBV5-5 and TRBJ1-4; TRBD1 is a possible D gene (6 bases). Trimming stripped 3 bases from V and 7 bases from J, with 10 bases between. In germline, CDR1 is SGHKS, CDR2 YYEKEE (reference sequence). The CDR3 covers 13 residues. CDR3 nucleotide sequence: TGTGCCAGCAGCTCACCAGGGGTTGAAAAACTGTTTTTT. Translated: CASSSPGVEKLFF.

This clone has only a few counts. The chain combines TRBV2 with TRBJ2-7; D possibly corresponds to TRBD1 (6 bases). The CDR3 contains 11 residues. Germline loops: CDR1 SNHLY, CDR2 FYNNEI. The ends were cut back, 6 bases at V and 6 bases at J, with 9 bases in the middle. The CDR3 DNA sequence: TGTGCCAGCAGACAGGGAATCGAGCAGTACTTC. Its protein is CASRQGIEQYF.

The genes are TRBV14 and TRBJ2-5, with 10 bases that match TRBD2. Germline CDR1 reads SGHDN; CDR2 reads FVKESK. V lost 1 base to trimming and J lost 2 bases; unmatched junction nucleotides: 7. The CDR3 runs 17 residues. The CDR3 nucleotides are TGTGCCAGCAGCCAAGCCGCTAGCGGGAGAATACAAGAGACCCAGTACTTC. This encodes CASSQAASGRIQETQYF.

The J gene is TRBJ1-1, the V gene TRBV6-5; 7 positions match TRBD1. Per the germline V gene, CDR1 is MNHEY and CDR2 is SVGAGI. The CDR3 has 14 residues. The J segment lost 2 bases and the V segment lost 7 bases, leaving 7 bases of the junction unmatched. Here the CDR3 DNA reads TGTGCCAGCACCCCCAGGGGGGCTAACACTGAAGCTTTCTTT. Translated, it gives CASTPRGANTEAFF.

The chain couples TRBV30 to TRBJ1-4, with D perhaps TRBD1 (5 bases). This CDR3 contains 13 residues. V was trimmed by 4 bases and J by 7 bases, leaving 13 bases between them. Germline CDR1 is GTSNPN and CDR2 is SVGIG (reference sequence). The CDR3 sequence: CAWIRQGGEKLFF. The CDR3 DNA is TGTGCCTGGATTAGGCAGGGTGGTGAAAAACTGTTTTTT.

Here the CDR3 reads CASSPGPGGEWVSGEQFF. The CDR3 coding sequence is TGTGCCAGCAGTCCCGGCCCAGGCGGGGAGTGGGTATCGGGTGAGCAGTTCTTC. V and J are TRBV27 and TRBJ2-1; a possible D gene is TRBD2 (6 bases). The CDR3 runs 18 residues. V lost 5 bases to trimming and J lost 9 bases, with 29 bases between them. From germline, CDR1 is MNHEY and CDR2 SMNVEV (reference sequence).

This chain links TRBV19 with TRBJ2-2, with 7 nucleotides matching TRBD1. V lost 5 bases to trimming and J lost 4 bases; unmatched junction nucleotides: 10. Germline loops: CDR1 LNHDA, CDR2 SQIVND (reference sequence). This CDR3 region has 16 residues. The CDR3 DNA sequence: TGTGCCAGTAGTCGTCGACAGGGTTTGGGCACCGGGGAGCTGTTTTTT. It encodes CASSRRQGLGTGELFF.

The chain employs TRBV13 and TRBJ1-2; possibly TRBD1 for D (6 bases). CDR1 is PRHDT, CDR2 FYEKMQ, per germline (reference sequence). With 5 bases removed from V and 7 bases from J, the gap between germline ends came to 11 bases. The CDR3 is 12 residues long. CDR3: CASSAQGRGYTF. Written as DNA, the CDR3 is TGTGCCAGCAGCGCACAGGGCCGTGGCTACACCTTC.

V gene TRBV10-3 combines with J gene TRBJ2-1; D may be TRBD2 (5 bases). The CDR3 is 14 residues long. With 0 bases removed from V and 8 bases from J, the gap between germline ends came to 11 bases. Per the germline V gene, CDR1 is ENHRY and CDR2 is SYGVKD. The CDR3 spells CAISESRARDEQFF. Here the CDR3 DNA reads TGTGCCATCAGTGAGTCGCGGGCTCGCGATGAGCAGTTCTTC.

This clone was seen a handful of times. The gene calls are TRBV2 and TRBJ1-4, with D unclear. Germline values: CDR1 SNHLY, CDR2 FYNNEI. The CDR3 covers 15 residues. Trimming took off 7 bases at V and 0 bases at J, with 12 bases between the two ends. CDR3 in DNA: TGTGCCAGCAAAGTGGAGGGCGCAACTAATGAAAAACTGTTTTTT. Its protein is CASKVEGATNEKLFF.

The chain couples TRBV14 to TRBJ1-2, with D possibly being TRBD1 (6 bases). Trimming removed 5 bases from V and 6 bases from J, with 16 bases in between. The germline V gene has CDR1 SGHDN and CDR2 FVKESK. The CDR3 covers 14 residues. CDR3 coding DNA: TGTGCCAGCAGCACCGGACAGTTTTATAATGGCTACACCTTC. Protein: CASSTGQFYNGYTF.

The rearrangement joins TRBV11-3 to TRBJ2-3, with D possibly matching TRBD2 (7 bases). The CDR3 runs 14 residues. V dropped 5 bases and J dropped 4 bases, with 13 bases sitting between them. CDR1 is SGHNT and CDR2 is YENEEA in the germline V gene. The CDR3: CASSKGGDADTQYF. The DNA for the CDR3 is TGTGCCAGCAGCAAGGGGGGGGACGCAGATACGCAGTATTTT.

In its sample, this clone was seen once. V usage is TRBV6-1 and J usage is TRBJ1-2, with 9 bases aligning to TRBD1. The V gene end was trimmed by 4 bases and the J gene end by 4 bases; junction bases not matched to a gene: 10. Germline CDR1 and CDR2: MNHNS and SASEGT. CDR3 size: 16 residues. The CDR3 region has the DNA TGTGCCAGCAGTGTACAGGGGGCAGTCGTCGGCTATGGCTACACCTTC. Translated, it gives CASSVQGAVVGYGYTF.

The V gene is TRBV9, the J gene TRBJ2-1; possibly TRBD1 for D (5 bases). CDR3 length: 15 residues. Germline assignment: CDR1 SGDLS and CDR2 YYNGEE. The V gene lost 3 bases and the J gene lost 1 base, with 11 bases spanning the gap. As DNA, the CDR3 is TGTGCCAGCAGCGGGGGCTCTGAGTCCTACAATGAGCAGTTCTTC. Encoded protein: CASSGGSESYNEQFF.

This clone was recorded a few times. The V call is TRBV7-3, the J call TRBJ1-1; D might be TRBD1 (6 bases). Germline V gene data show CDR1 as SGHTA and CDR2 as FQGTGA. The V gene lost 4 bases and the J gene lost 1 base, with 13 bases spanning the gap. This CDR3 has 15 amino acids. CDR3 sequence: CASSSAQGPNTEAFF. The DNA for the CDR3 is TGTGCCAGCAGCTCCGCCCAGGGGCCGAACACTGAAGCTTTCTTT.

The chain is built from TRBV30 and TRBJ2-7; no clear D. The ends were cut back, 2 bases at V and 3 bases at J, with 8 bases in the middle. The CDR3 loop spans 12 amino acids. Looked up from germline, CDR1 is GTSNPN and CDR2 is SVGIG (reference sequence). CDR3 DNA sequence: TGTGCCTGGAGTAGCTACAGCTACGAGCAGTACTTC. Residues: CAWSSYSYEQYF.

This chain uses TRBV19 with TRBJ2-1, with 10 bases that match TRBD2. Germline CDR1 is LNHDA and CDR2 is SQIVND (reference sequence). This CDR3 contains 18 residues. V shed 6 bases and J 5 bases; nucleotides not matched to a gene: 16. This chain's CDR3 is CASRSVQSSGGHNNEQFF. The CDR3 coding sequence is TGTGCCAGTAGATCGGTTCAATCTAGCGGGGGCCATAACAATGAGCAGTTCTTC.

The rearrangement links TRBV9 to TRBJ1-1; D is possibly TRBD1 (5 bases). CDR1 is SGDLS and CDR2 is YYNGEE in the germline V gene. The CDR3 spans 18 residues. The germline V and J ends were trimmed by 4 bases and 1 base, with 23 bases remaining between them. The CDR3 protein is CASSPSAGSFGGNTEAFF. The CDR3 nucleotides are TGTGCCAGCAGCCCCTCGGCCGGGAGCTTCGGGGGGAACACTGAAGCTTTCTTT.

V usage is TRBV9 and J usage is TRBJ1-3; no clear D gene. The germline V gene has CDR1 SGDLS and CDR2 YYNGEE. V was trimmed by 3 bases and J by 4 bases, leaving 11 bases between them. This CDR3 spans 14 amino acids. The DNA of the CDR3 is TGTGCCAGCAGCGCCCCCCCCGGGGGAAACACCATATATTTT. Amino acid sequence: CASSAPPGGNTIYF.

The chain is built from TRBV27 and TRBJ1-4, with a weak D call TRBD1 (6 bases). This CDR3 is 17 amino acids long. Trimming took 3 bases from V and 0 from J, leaving 14 bases between them. Germline lookup yields CDR1 MNHEY and CDR2 SMNVEV (reference sequence). CDR3 sequence (DNA): TGTGCCAGCAGTTTTAGGGGGGGCCGATCAACTAATGAAAAACTGTTTTTT. Its translation is CASSFRGGRSTNEKLFF.

This chain links TRBV18 with TRBJ1-5; weak D call: TRBD1 (6 bases). CDR3 length: 14 residues. Germline V gene sequence: CDR1 KGHSH, CDR2 LQKENI. Deletions cut 5 bases from V and 2 bases from J, with 10 bases between. The CDR3: CASSRGGGNQPQHF. The DNA of the CDR3 is TGTGCCAGCTCAAGAGGGGGAGGCAATCAGCCCCAGCATTTT. Full variable domain (outside the CDR3, taken from reference TRBV18 and TRBJ1-5): NAGVMQNPRHLVRRRGQEARLRCSPMKGHSHVYWYRQLPEEGLKFMVYLQKENIIDESGMPKERFSAEFPKEGPSILRIQQVVRGDSAAYFCASSRGGGNQPQHFGDGTRLSIL.

The rearrangement joins TRBV2 to TRBJ1-2; TRBD1 matches 8 bases. This CDR3 region has 15 residues. V lost 6 bases to trimming and J lost 0 bases; unmatched junction nucleotides: 6. CDR1 is SNHLY and CDR2 is FYNNEI in the germline V gene. The CDR3 region is CASSPDRGPNYGYTF. Written as DNA, the CDR3 is TGTGCCAGCAGCCCAGACAGGGGTCCTAACTATGGCTACACCTTC.

The genes are TRBV6-4 and TRBJ2-1, with a possible D match to TRBD2 (7 bases). The V and J ends lost 8 bases and 6 bases respectively, with 20 bases between them. The V gene's germline CDR1 is MRHNA and CDR2 SNTAGT. CDR3 length: 15 residues. This CDR3 is CASGPQGGGFNEQFF. The CDR3 region has the DNA TGTGCCAGCGGACCCCAAGGGGGGGGTTTCAATGAGCAGTTCTTC.

The V and J genes are TRBV30 and TRBJ1-2; 10 bases fit TRBD1. In germline, CDR1 is GTSNPN, CDR2 SVGIG (reference sequence). The J segment lost 8 bases and the V segment lost 8 bases, leaving 8 bases of the junction unmatched. CDR3 length: 12 residues. The CDR3 bases are TGTGCCCGGGACAGGGGAGAGAGGGGCTACACCTTC. Amino acids: CARDRGERGYTF.

The V call is TRBV18, the J call TRBJ1-1; 11 positions agree with TRBD1. J gave up 3 bases and V 4 bases, and 19 bases lay outside the gene matches. Looked up from germline, CDR1 is KGHSH and CDR2 is LQKENI. The CDR3 covers 20 residues. The CDR3 here is CASSRNSPGQGVWFDTEAFF. The CDR3 region has the DNA TGTGCCAGCTCACGCAACTCGCCGGGACAGGGGGTTTGGTTTGACACTGAAGCTTTCTTT.

The chain joins TRBV6-1 to TRBJ1-5; unclear D gene. The CDR3 spans 13 residues. Trimming took off 1 base at V and 7 bases at J, with 8 bases between the two ends. Germline assignment: CDR1 MNHNS and CDR2 SASEGT. The CDR3 protein is CASSEGLRQPQHF. CDR3 nucleotides: TGTGCCAGCAGTGAAGGTTTGCGGCAGCCCCAGCATTTT.

The J gene is TRBJ1-2, the V gene TRBV4-3; TRBD1 is a possible D gene (5 bases). Germline V gene data show CDR1 as LGHNA and CDR2 as YSLEER. V was pared by 4 bases and J by 8 bases, with 14 bases between. The CDR3 loop spans 13 amino acids. CDR3 DNA: TGCGCCAGCAGCCTAGCCCAGGGATTCGGCTACACCTTC. Translated, it gives CASSLAQGFGYTF.

The genes are TRBV5-1 and TRBJ2-3; D possibly corresponds to TRBD1 (5 bases). Germline V gene data show CDR1 as SGHRS and CDR2 as YFSETQ. Trimming shortened V by 2 bases and J by 2 bases, and 12 bases separated the two germline ends. This CDR3 is built from 15 residues. DNA for the CDR3: TGCGCCAGCAGCTTAGTCGACAGATACACAGATACGCAGTATTTT. Its protein is CASSLVDRYTDTQYF.

The CDR3 sequence: CASSVSLGQSSNQPQHF. The CDR3 DNA reads as TGTGCCAGCAGTGTTTCTTTAGGACAGAGTAGCAATCAGCCCCAGCATTTT. The rearrangement uses TRBV2 and TRBJ1-5; the D gene is possibly TRBD1 (6 bases). This CDR3 region has 17 residues. The germline gives CDR1 SNHLY, CDR2 FYNNEI. The ends were cut back, 4 bases at V and 0 bases at J, with 16 bases in the middle.

This clone was picked up one time. The chain joins TRBV27 to TRBJ1-1, with no clear D. The CDR3 has 14 amino acids. V lost 5 bases and J 1 base, leaving 11 bases between the germline ends. From germline, CDR1 is MNHEY and CDR2 SMNVEV (reference sequence). The CDR3 sequence is CASSLFPGNTEAFF. In nucleotides, the CDR3 is TGTGCCAGCAGTCTATTTCCAGGGAACACTGAAGCTTTCTTT.